Reported below is one TCR beta chain. V dropped 4 bases and J dropped 4; count of bases not matched to a gene: 7. CDR1 and CDR2 from the germline V gene are MNHEY and SMNVEV (reference sequence). There are 14 residues in the CDR3. The method was immunoSEQ multiplex PCR; TCRdb's version includes in-frame clones alone and lacks a portion of them. The sample has 110,000 or so clones; around 90% are singletons. This sample was taken from a study of T cells after somatic rescue of genetic block. The TCR was taken from a woman younger than 30. The chain links TRBV27 to TRBJ2-7, with TRBD2 identical over 7 bases. Sequences were obtained from peripheral blood mononuclear cells (PBMCs). CDR3: CASSSTPRGYEQYF. In DNA form, the CDR3 reads TGTGCCAGCAGTTCTACCCCGCGGGGGTACGAGCAGTACTTC.